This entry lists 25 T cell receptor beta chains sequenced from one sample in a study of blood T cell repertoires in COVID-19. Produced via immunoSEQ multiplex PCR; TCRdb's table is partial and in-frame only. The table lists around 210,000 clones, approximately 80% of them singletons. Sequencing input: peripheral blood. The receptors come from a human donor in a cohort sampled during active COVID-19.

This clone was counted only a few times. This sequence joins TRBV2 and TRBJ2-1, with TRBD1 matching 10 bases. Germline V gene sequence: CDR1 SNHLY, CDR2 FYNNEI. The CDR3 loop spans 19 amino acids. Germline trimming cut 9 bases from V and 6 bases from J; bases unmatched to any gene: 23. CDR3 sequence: CARSTGTGVWREVRNEQFF. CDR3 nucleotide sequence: TGTGCCAGAAGCACCGGGACAGGGGTCTGGCGGGAGGTTCGCAATGAGCAGTTCTTC.

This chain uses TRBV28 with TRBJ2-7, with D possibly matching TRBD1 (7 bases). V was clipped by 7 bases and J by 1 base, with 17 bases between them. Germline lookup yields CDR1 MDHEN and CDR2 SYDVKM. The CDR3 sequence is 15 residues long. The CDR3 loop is CASTSAAGGSYEQYF. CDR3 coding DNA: TGTGCCAGCACCTCTGCGGCAGGGGGGTCCTACGAGCAGTACTTC.

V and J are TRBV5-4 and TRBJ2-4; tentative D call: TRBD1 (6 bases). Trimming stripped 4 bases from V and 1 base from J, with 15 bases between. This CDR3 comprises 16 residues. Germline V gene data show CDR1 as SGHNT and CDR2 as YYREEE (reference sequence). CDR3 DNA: TGTGCCAGCAGCCCGACAGGTGGGGTTGCCAAAAACATTCAGTACTTC. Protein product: CASSPTGGVAKNIQYF.

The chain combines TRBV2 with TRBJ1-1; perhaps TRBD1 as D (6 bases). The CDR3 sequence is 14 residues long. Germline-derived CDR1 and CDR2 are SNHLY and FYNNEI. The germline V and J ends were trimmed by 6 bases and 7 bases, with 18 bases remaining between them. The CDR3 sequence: CASRTWTEPYEAFF. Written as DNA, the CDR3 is TGTGCCAGCAGGACGTGGACAGAACCCTATGAAGCTTTCTTT.

The CDR3 reads CASSPHQGGRALENIQYF. The CDR3 DNA reads as TGTGCCAGCAGCCCGCATCAGGGCGGGAGGGCCCTCGAAAACATTCAGTACTTC. The genes are TRBV7-6 and TRBJ2-4, with 9 nucleotides matching TRBD2. The junction had 16 bases not matched to a gene; V was cut back by 5 bases and J by 5 bases. This CDR3 region has 18 residues. The germline V gene encodes CDR1 SGHVS and CDR2 FNYEAQ.

This CDR3 is CASSISGSRSEQYF. CDR3 sequence (DNA): TGTGCCAGTAGTATAAGCGGGAGTCGGAGCGAGCAGTACTTC. The chain is built from TRBV19 and TRBJ2-7; 8 positions match TRBD2. Germline CDR1 reads LNHDA; CDR2 reads SQIVND (reference sequence). This CDR3 spans 14 amino acids. The V segment lost 2 bases and the J segment 6 bases; nucleotides outside the gene matches: 6.

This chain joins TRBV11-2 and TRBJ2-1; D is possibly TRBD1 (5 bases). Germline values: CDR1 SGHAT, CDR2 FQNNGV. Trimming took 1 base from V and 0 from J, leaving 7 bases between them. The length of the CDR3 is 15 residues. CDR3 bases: TGTGCCAGCAGCTTAGGCAGGGACTCCTACAATGAGCAGTTCTTC. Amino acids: CASSLGRDSYNEQFF.

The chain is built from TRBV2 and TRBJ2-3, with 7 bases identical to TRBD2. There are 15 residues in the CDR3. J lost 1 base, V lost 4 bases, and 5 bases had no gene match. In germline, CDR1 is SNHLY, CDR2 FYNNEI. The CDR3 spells CASSAAGVGTDTQYF. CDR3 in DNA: TGTGCCAGCAGTGCGGCGGGAGTCGGCACAGATACGCAGTATTTT.

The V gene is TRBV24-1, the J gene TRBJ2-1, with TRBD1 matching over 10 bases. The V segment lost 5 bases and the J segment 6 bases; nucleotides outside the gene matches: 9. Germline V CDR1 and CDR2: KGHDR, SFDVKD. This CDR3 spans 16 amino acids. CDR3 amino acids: CATSGAGTGVRNEQFF. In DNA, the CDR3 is TGTGCCACCAGTGGGGCCGGGACAGGGGTTCGCAATGAGCAGTTCTTC.

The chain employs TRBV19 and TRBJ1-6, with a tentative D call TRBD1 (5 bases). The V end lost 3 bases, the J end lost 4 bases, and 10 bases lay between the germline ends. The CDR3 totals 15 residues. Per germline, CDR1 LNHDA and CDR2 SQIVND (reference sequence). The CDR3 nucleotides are TGTGCCAGTAGTATTTGGACACGTTATAATTCACCCCTCCACTTT. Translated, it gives CASSIWTRYNSPLHF.

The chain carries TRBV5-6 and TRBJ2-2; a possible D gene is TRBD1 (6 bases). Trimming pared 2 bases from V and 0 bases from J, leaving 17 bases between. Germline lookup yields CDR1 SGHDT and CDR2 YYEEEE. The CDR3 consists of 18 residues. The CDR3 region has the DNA TGTGCCAGCAGCTTTACTCTTGGGGGCGGTCCGAACACCGGGGAGCTGTTTTTT. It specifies CASSFTLGGGPNTGELFF.

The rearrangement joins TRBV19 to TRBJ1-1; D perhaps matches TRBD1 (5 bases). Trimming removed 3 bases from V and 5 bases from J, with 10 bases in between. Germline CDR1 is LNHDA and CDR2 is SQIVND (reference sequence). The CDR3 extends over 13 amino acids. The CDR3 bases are TGTGCCAGTAGTATTGGGGGGGGGACTGAAGCTTTCTTT. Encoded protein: CASSIGGGTEAFF.

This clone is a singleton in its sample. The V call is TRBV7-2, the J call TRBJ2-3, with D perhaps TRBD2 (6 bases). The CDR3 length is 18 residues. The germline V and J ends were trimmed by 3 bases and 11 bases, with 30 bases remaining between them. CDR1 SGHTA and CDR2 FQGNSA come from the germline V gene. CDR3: CASSFGPNPAGGGQGQYF. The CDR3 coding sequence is TGTGCCAGCAGCTTTGGTCCTAACCCAGCCGGGGGAGGTCAAGGGCAGTATTTT.

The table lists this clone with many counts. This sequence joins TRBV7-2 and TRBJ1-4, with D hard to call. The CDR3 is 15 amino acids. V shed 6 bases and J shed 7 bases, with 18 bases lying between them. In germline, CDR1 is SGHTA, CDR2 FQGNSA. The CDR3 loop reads CASSLSQGGSEKLFF. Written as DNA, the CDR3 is TGTGCCAGCAGTTTATCTCAAGGCGGTAGTGAAAAACTGTTTTTT.

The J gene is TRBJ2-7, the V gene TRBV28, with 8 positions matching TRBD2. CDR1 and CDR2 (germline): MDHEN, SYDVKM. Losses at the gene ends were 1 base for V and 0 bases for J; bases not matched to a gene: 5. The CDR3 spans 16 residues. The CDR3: CASSLSGGVASYEQYF. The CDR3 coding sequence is TGTGCCAGCAGTTTATCCGGGGGGGTAGCCTCCTACGAGCAGTACTTC.

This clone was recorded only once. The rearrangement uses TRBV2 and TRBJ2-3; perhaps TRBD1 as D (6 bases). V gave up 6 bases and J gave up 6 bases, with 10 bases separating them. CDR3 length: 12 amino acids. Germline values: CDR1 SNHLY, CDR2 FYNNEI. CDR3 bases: TGTGCCAGCAGACAGGGTTTGGATACGCAGTATTTT. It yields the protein CASRQGLDTQYF.

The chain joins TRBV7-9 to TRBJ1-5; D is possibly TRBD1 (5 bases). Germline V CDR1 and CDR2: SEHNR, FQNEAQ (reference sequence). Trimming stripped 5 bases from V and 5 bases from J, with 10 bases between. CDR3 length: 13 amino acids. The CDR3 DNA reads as TGTGCCAGCAGCGGGCAGGGTGATCAGCCCCAGCATTTT. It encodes CASSGQGDQPQHF.

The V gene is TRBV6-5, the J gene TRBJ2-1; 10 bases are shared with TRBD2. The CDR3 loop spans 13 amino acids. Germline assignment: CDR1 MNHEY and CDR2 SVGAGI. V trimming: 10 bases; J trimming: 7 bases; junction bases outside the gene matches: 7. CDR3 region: CATGLADQNEQFF. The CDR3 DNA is TGTGCCACTGGACTAGCGGATCAGAATGAGCAGTTCTTC.

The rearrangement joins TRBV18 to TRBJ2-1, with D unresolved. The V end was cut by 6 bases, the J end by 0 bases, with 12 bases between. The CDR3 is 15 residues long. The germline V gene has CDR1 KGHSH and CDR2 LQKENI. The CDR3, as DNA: TGTGCCAGCTCCCACCCAGCGAGCTCCTACAATGAGCAGTTCTTC. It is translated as CASSHPASSYNEQFF.

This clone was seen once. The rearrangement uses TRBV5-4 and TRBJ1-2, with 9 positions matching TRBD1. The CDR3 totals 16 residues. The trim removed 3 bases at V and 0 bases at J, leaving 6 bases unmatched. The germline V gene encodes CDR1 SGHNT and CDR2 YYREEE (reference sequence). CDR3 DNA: TGTGCCAGCAGCTCGGGACAGGGAGACACTAACTATGGCTACACCTTC. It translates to CASSSGQGDTNYGYTF.

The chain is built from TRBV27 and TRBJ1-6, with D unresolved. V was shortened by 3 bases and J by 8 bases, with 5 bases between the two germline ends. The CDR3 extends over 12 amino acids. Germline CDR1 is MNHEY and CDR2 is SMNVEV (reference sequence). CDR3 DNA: TGTGCCAGCAGTTTGGAGGATTCACCCCTCCACTTT. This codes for CASSLEDSPLHF.

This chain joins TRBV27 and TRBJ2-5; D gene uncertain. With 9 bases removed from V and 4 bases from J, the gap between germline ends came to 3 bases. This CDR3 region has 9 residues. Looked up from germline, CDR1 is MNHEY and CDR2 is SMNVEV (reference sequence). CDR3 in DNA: TGTGCCAGACTAGAGACCCAGTACTTC. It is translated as CARLETQYF.

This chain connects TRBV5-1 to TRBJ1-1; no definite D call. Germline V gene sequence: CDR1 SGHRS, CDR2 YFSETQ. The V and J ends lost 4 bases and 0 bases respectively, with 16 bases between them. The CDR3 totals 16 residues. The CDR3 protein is CASSPIPRRMNTEAFF. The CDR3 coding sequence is TGCGCCAGCAGCCCTATCCCACGGAGAATGAACACTGAAGCTTTCTTT.

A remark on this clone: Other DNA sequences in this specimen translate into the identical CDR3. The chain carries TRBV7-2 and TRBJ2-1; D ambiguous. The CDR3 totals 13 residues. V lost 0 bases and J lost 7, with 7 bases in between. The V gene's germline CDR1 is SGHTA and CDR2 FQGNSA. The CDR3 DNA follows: TGTGCCAGCAGCTTAGCGCGAGGAAATGAGCAGTTCTTC. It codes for CASSLARGNEQFF.

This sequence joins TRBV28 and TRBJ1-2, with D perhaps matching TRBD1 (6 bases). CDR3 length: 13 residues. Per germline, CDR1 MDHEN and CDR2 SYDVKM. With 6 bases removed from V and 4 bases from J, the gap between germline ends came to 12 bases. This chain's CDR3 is CASRGDRFYGYTF. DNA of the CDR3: TGTGCCAGCAGGGGAGACAGGTTCTATGGCTACACCTTC.